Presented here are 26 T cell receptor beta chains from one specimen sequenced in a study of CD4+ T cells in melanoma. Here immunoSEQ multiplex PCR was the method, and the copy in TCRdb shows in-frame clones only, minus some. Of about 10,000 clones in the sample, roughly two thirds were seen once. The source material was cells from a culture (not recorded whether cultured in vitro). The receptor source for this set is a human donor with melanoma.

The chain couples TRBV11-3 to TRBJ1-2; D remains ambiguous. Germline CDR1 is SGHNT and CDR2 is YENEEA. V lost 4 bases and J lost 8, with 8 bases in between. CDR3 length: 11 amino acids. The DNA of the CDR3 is TGTGCCAGCAGCTCATTCCTAGGCTACACCTTC. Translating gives CASSSFLGYTF.

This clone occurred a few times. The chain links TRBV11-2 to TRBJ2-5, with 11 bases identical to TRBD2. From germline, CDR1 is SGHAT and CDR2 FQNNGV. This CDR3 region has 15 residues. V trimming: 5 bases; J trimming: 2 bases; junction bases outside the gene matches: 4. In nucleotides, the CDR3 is TGTGCCAGCAGCCCATTAGCGGGGGGGCAAGAGACCCAGTACTTC. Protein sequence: CASSPLAGGQETQYF.

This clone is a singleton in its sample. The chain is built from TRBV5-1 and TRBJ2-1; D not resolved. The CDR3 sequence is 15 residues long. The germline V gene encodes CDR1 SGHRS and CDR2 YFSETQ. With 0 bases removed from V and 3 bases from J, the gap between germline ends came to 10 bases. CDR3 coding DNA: TGCGCCAGCAGCTTGGGTGTGGGCGTCTACAATGAGCAGTTCTTC. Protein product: CASSLGVGVYNEQFF.

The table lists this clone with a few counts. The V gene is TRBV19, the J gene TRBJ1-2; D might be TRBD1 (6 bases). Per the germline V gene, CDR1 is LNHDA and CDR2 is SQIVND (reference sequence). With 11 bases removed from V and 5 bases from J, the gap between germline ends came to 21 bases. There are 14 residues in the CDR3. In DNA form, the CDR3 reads TGTGCCTCAAAATCGGCAGGGGCGCGGTATGGCTACACCTTC. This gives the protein CASKSAGARYGYTF.

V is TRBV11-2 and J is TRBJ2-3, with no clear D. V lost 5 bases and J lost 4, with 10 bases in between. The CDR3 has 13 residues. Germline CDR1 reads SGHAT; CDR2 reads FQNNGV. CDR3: CASSRNSPDTQYF. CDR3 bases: TGTGCCAGCAGCCGCAACAGTCCAGATACGCAGTATTTT.

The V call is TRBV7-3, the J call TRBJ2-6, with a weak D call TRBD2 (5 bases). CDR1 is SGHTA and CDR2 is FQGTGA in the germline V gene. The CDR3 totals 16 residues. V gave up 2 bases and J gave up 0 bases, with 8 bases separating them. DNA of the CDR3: TGTGCCAGCAGCTTATTGGGGAGCTCTGGGGCCAACGTCCTGACTTTC. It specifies CASSLLGSSGANVLTF.

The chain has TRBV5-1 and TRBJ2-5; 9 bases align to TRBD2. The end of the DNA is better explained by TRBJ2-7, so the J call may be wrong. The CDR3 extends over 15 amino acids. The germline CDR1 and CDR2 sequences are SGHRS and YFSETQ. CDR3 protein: CASSLALAGIYEQYF. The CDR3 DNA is TGCGCCAGCAGCTTGGCCCTAGCGGGGATATACGAGCAGTACTTC.

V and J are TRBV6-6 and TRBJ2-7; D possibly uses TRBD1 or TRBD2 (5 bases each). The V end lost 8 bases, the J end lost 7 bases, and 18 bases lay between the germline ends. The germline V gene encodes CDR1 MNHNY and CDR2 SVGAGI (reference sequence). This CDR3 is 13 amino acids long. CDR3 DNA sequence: TGTGCCAGCGGGGCAGGGAGTCCGGGTGAGCAGTACTTC. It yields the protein CASGAGSPGEQYF.

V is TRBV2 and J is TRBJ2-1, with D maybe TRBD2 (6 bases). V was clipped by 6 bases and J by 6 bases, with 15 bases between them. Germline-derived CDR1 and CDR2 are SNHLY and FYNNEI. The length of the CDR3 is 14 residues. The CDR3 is CASSGERVGNEQFF. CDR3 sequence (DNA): TGTGCCAGCAGCGGGGAGCGGGTGGGCAATGAGCAGTTCTTC.

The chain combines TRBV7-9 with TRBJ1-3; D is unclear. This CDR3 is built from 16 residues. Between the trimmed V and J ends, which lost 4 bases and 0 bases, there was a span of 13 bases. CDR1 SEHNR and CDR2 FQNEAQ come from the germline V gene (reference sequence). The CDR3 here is CASSYGVRYSGNTIYF. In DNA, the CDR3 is TGTGCCAGCAGCTACGGGGTCAGATACTCTGGAAACACCATATATTTT. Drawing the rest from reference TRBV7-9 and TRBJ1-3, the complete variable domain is DTGVSQNPRHKITKRGQNVTFRCDPISEHNRLYWYRQTLGQGPEFLTYFQNEAQLEKSRLLSDRFSAERPKGSFSTLEIQRTEQGDSAMYLCASSYGVRYSGNTIYFGEGSWLTVV.

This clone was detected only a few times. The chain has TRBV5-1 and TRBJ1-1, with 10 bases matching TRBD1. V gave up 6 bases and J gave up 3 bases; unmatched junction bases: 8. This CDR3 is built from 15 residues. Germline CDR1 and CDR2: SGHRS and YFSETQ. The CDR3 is CASKGTGVWYTEAFF. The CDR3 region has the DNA TGCGCCAGCAAAGGGACAGGGGTTTGGTACACTGAAGCTTTCTTT. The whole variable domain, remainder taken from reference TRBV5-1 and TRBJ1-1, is KAGVTQTPRYLIKTRGQQVTLSCSPISGHRSVSWYQQTPGQGLQFLFEYFSETQRNKGNFPGRFSGRQFSNSRSEMNVSTLELGDSALYLCASKGTGVWYTEAFFGQGTRLTVV.

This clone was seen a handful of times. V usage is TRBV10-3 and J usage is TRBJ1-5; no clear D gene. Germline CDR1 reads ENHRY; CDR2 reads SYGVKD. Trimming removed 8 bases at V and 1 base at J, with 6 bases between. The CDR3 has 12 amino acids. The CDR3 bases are TGTGCCATCTCCGACAGCAATCAGCCCCAGCATTTT. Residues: CAISDSNQPQHF.

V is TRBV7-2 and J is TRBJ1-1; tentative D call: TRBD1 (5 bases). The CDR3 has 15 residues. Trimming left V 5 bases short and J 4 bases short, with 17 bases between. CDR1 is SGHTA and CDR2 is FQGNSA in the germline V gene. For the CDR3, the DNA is TGTGCCAGCAGCCATCGGGGGAATAGGGCCACTGAAGCTTTCTTT. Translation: CASSHRGNRATEAFF.

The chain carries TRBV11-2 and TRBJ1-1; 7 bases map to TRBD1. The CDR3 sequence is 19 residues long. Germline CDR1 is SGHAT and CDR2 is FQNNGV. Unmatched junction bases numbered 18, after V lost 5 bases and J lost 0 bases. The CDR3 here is CASSTAPRRGRIMNTEAFF. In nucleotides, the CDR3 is TGTGCCAGCAGCACAGCGCCGAGAAGGGGGCGAATTATGAACACTGAAGCTTTCTTT.

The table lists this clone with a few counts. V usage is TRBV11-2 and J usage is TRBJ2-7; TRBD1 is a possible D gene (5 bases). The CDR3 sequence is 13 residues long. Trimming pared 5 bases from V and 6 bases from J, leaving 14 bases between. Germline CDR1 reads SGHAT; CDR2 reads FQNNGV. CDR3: CASSLQQGVEQYF. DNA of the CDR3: TGTGCCAGCAGCCTTCAGCAGGGTGTCGAGCAGTACTTC.

In DNA, the CDR3 is TGCGCCAGCAGAAACACCGGCCTCGGGAATGAGCAGTTCTTC. This translates into CASRNTGLGNEQFF. This chain uses TRBV10-2 with TRBJ2-1; no definite D call. The germline CDR1 and CDR2 sequences are WSHSY and SAAADI. V lost 6 bases and J lost 7, with 16 bases in between. The CDR3 is 14 residues long.

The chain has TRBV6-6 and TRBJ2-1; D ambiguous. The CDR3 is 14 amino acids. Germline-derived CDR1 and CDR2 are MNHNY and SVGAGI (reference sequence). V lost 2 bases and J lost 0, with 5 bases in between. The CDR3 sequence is CASSYSLSYNEQFF. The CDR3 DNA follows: TGTGCCAGCAGTTACAGCCTCTCCTACAATGAGCAGTTCTTC.

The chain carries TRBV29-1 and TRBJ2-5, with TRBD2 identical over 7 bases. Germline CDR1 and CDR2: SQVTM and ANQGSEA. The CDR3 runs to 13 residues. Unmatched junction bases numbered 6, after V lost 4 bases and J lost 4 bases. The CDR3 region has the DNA TGCAGCGTTGTCTCCGGACTAGGAGAGACCCAGTACTTC. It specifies CSVVSGLGETQYF.

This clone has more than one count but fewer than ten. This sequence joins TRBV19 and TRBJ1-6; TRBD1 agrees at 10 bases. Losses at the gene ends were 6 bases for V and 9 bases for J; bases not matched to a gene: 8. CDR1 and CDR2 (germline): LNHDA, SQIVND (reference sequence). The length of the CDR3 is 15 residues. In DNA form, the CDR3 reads TGTGCCAGTAGGATTGGGACAGGGGCTTTTTCACCCCTCCACTTT. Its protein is CASRIGTGAFSPLHF.

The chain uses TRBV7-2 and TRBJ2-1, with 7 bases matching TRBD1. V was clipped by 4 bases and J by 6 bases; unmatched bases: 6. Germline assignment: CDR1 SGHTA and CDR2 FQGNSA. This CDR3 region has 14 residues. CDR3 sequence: CASSSRTGSNEQFF. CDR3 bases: TGTGCCAGCAGCTCCCGGACAGGAAGCAATGAGCAGTTCTTC.

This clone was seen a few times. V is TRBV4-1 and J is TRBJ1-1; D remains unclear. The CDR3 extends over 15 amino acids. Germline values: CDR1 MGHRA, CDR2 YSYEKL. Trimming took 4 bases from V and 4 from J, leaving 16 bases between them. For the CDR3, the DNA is TGCGCCAGCAGCCTCAGACCCGGGATTCCCACTGAAGCTTTCTTT. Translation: CASSLRPGIPTEAFF.

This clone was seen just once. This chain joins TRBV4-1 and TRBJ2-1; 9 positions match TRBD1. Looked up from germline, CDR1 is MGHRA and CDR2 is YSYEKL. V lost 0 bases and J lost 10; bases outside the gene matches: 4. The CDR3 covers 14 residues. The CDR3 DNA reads TGCGCCAGCAGCCAAGAGGGACAGGGTCGCGAGCAGTTCTTC. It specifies CASSQEGQGREQFF.

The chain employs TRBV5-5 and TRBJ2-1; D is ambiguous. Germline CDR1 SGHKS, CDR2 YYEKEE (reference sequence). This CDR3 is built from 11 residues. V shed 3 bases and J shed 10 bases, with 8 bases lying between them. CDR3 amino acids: CASSSSWEQFF. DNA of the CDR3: TGTGCCAGCAGCTCAAGCTGGGAGCAGTTCTTC.

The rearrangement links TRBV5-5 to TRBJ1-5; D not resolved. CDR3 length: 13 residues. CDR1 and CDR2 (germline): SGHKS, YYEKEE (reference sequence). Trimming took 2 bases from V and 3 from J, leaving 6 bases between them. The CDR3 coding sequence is TGTGCCAGCAGCTTAGGGCCCAATCAGCCCCAGCATTTT. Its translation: CASSLGPNQPQHF.

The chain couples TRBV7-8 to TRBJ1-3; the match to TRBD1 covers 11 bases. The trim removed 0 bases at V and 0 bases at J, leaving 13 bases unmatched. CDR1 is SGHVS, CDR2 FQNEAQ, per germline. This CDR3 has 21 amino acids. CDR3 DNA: TGTGCCAGCAGCTTAGCTGCGGCGGGGACAGGGGGTCCGGGCTCTGGAAACACCATATATTTT. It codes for CASSLAAAGTGGPGSGNTIYF.

CDR3 protein: CASSLKGLADTQYF. The CDR3 DNA reads as TGCGCCAGCAGCTTGAAGGGGTTGGCAGATACGCAGTATTTT. V and J are TRBV5-1 and TRBJ2-3; D might be TRBD1 (5 bases). Germline V gene sequence: CDR1 SGHRS, CDR2 YFSETQ. CDR3 length: 14 amino acids. Trimming shortened V by 1 base and J by 4 bases, and 10 bases separated the two germline ends.